The clone carrying this T cell receptor (beta chain) was found a few times. Its target is not known. Some clones are missing from TCRdb's copy, which holds only in-frame ones; the method was immunoSEQ multiplex PCR. The sample holds 2 million to 2.5 million clones, approximately 95% seen once. CDR1 and CDR2 (germline): MDHEN, SYDVKM. This CDR3 is 15 amino acids long. Trimming removed 6 bases at V and 0 bases at J, with 12 bases between. The data belong to a study of shared clonotypes between healthy human individuals. Findings and caveats of the study: The study found lower generation probabilities in non-shared clonotypes than in those shared by all four donors.

The sequencing sample was made of naive CD4+ T cells from PBMCs. Subset of the sample: CD45RA+ positively selected. The J gene is TRBJ1-5, the V gene TRBV28; D remains unclear. This TCR was recovered from a man aged 18 to 29 in good health. Some clones in this sample may be carry-over from other donors' samples. The DNA for the CDR3 is TGTGCCAGCAGCCCGAGGGCGATTAGCAATCAGCCCCAGCATTTT. This sequence encodes CASSPRAISNQPQHF.